Below, one T cell receptor (beta chain) is given with its context. Its cognate antigen is unknown. This sample was taken from a study of PD-L1 blockade in urothelial cancer. Across the whole study: Patients' histories included 0 to 3 prior chemotherapy regimens. At 3 weeks after treatment start (second dose) and again at 6 weeks, blood was analyzed. Findings of the study overall: Prediction of better survival came from below-median pretreatment blood TCR clonality.

A spike-in of synthetic TCR analog templates was added to each PCR. Only in-frame clones appear in the TCRdb table, and some are missing; sequencing was by immunoSEQ multiplex PCR. The data show about 84,000 clones, roughly 87% seen once. The starting material was PBMCs, obtained around atezolizumab (anti-PD-L1) treatment. This sequence was found in a man aged 65-85 years with urothelial cancer.

The CDR3 DNA reads TGTGCCAGCCGGGACAGGCCCACAGATACGCAGTATTTT. Residues: CASRDRPTDTQYF. The V gene is TRBV6-5, the J gene TRBJ2-3, with 8 positions matching TRBD1. The CDR3 runs 13 residues. J gave up 2 bases and V 8 bases, and 3 bases lay outside the gene matches. The germline CDR1 and CDR2 sequences are MNHEY and SVGAGI.